This passage covers 29 T cell receptor beta chains from one sample sequenced in a study of memory CD4+ T cells and cytomegalovirus serostatus. The sort gate was single viable CD3+CD4+CD8-CD45RO+ cells for memory CD4+ T cells. Libraries were prepared by immunoSEQ multiplex PCR; TCRdb keeps only in-frame clonotypes and omits some of them. The table records over 75,000 clones, roughly 80% of them present only once. The sequencing input was memory CD4+ T cells from blood. Receptors were obtained from an adult in good health and CMV-seropositive.

This clone was recorded only once. Here the CDR3 DNA reads TGTGCCAGCAGTGAATGGACTAGCGGGAGGGCCTCAGGTTACGAGCAGTACTTC. Its translation: CASSEWTSGRASGYEQYF. This chain connects TRBV28 to TRBJ2-7; 15 nucleotides align to TRBD2. The CDR3 length is 18 residues. V gave up 5 bases and J gave up 4 bases; unmatched junction bases: 12. Germline CDR1 reads MDHEN; CDR2 reads SYDVKM.

The chain carries TRBV7-3 and TRBJ2-6; D is perhaps TRBD1 (6 bases). The length of the CDR3 is 14 residues. Trimming took 3 bases from V and 4 from J, leaving 7 bases between them. CDR1 SGHTA and CDR2 FQGTGA come from the germline V gene. CDR3: CASSLTGGANVLTF. In DNA, the CDR3 is TGTGCCAGCAGCTTGACAGGAGGGGCCAACGTCCTGACTTTC.

The chain employs TRBV2 and TRBJ2-3, with D possibly being TRBD2 (5 bases). Germline CDR1 SNHLY, CDR2 FYNNEI. There are 14 residues in the CDR3. V was clipped by 7 bases and J by 1 base, with 12 bases between them. The CDR3 nucleotides read TGTGCCAGCAAGAAGCGGACGCGCACAGATACGCAGTATTTT. Translation: CASKKRTRTDTQYF. Full variable domain (rest looked up from reference TRBV2 and TRBJ2-3): EPEVTQTPSHQVTQMGQEVILRCVPISNHLYFYWYRQILGQKVEFLVSFYNNEISEKSEIFDDQFSVERPDGSNFTLKIRSTKLEDSAMYFCASKKRTRTDTQYFGPGTRLTVL.

The chain recombines TRBV9 with TRBJ2-5; the D gene is possibly TRBD2 (6 bases). The CDR3 is 15 amino acids. Germline V gene sequence: CDR1 SGDLS, CDR2 YYNGEE. V gave up 3 bases and J gave up 1 base, with 13 bases separating them. The CDR3 reads CASSEGGVIQETQYF. DNA of the CDR3: TGTGCCAGCAGCGAGGGCGGGGTGATCCAAGAGACCCAGTACTTC.

The V and J genes are TRBV7-9 and TRBJ2-7; D remains ambiguous. V was pared by 1 base and J by 4 bases, with 5 bases between. The CDR3 consists of 12 residues. Germline lookup yields CDR1 SEHNR and CDR2 FQNEAQ (reference sequence). As DNA, the CDR3 is TGTGCCAGCAGCTTAGTACCGTACGAGCAGTACTTC. It specifies CASSLVPYEQYF.

The chain is built from TRBV28 and TRBJ2-2; 7 bases fit TRBD2. Unmatched junction bases numbered 8, after V lost 4 bases and J lost 0 bases. Germline V CDR1 and CDR2: MDHEN, SYDVKM. This CDR3 spans 17 amino acids. CDR3 sequence: CASSSTILAANTGELFF. CDR3 DNA sequence: TGTGCCAGCAGTTCAACTATCCTAGCGGCGAACACCGGGGAGCTGTTTTTT.

The chain uses TRBV30 and TRBJ1-1, with TRBD1 matching 7 bases. The V gene's germline CDR1 is GTSNPN and CDR2 SVGIG (reference sequence). V lost 5 bases and J lost 4; bases outside the gene matches: 10. This CDR3 has 14 amino acids. The CDR3 loop reads CAWSRGAGGTEAFF. CDR3 nucleotide sequence: TGTGCCTGGTCCCGGGGGGCAGGGGGCACTGAAGCTTTCTTT.

The rearrangement links TRBV7-2 to TRBJ1-5; D remains ambiguous. The CDR3 is made up of 15 amino acids. The germline gives CDR1 SGHTA, CDR2 FQGNSA. Trimming took off 3 bases at V and 5 bases at J, with 14 bases between the two ends. The CDR3 DNA reads as TGTGCCAGCAGCTTCCGGGTAGAGATGGATCAGCCCCAGCATTTT. Translating gives CASSFRVEMDQPQHF.

The chain carries TRBV7-3 and TRBJ2-2, with D uncertain. Deletions cut 2 bases from V and 1 base from J, with 2 bases between. The length of the CDR3 is 13 residues. Germline values: CDR1 SGHTA, CDR2 FQGTGA. CDR3 residues: CASSLGNTGELFF. The CDR3 DNA is TGTGCCAGCAGCTTAGGGAACACCGGGGAGCTGTTTTTT. The full variable domain, rest sourced from reference TRBV7-3 and TRBJ2-2, is GAGVSQTPSNKVTEKGKYVELRCDPISGHTALYWYRQSLGQGPEFLIYFQGTGAADDSGLPNDRFFAVRPEGSVSTLKIQRTERGDSAVYLCASSLGNTGELFFGEGSRLTVL.

The chain uses TRBV7-2 and TRBJ2-7; tentatively, D is TRBD1 (6 bases). Trimming shortened V by 1 base and J by 7 bases, and 17 bases separated the two germline ends. From germline, CDR1 is SGHTA and CDR2 FQGNSA. This CDR3 contains 15 residues. The CDR3 DNA reads TGTGCCAGCAGCTTAGGTTTGCAGGGGACGGGTGAGCAGTACTTC. Its translation: CASSLGLQGTGEQYF.

The V gene is TRBV28, the J gene TRBJ2-7; D is possibly TRBD1 (6 bases). The germline V gene has CDR1 MDHEN and CDR2 SYDVKM. V was shortened by 5 bases and J by 5 bases, with 16 bases between the two germline ends. The CDR3 has 14 amino acids. CDR3 sequence reads: CASSRKGDVNEQYF. In nucleotides, the CDR3 is TGTGCCAGCAGTCGAAAGGGGGACGTCAACGAGCAGTACTTC.

V and J are TRBV9 and TRBJ1-2; the match to TRBD1 covers 8 bases. Germline trimming cut 4 bases from V and 4 bases from J; bases unmatched to any gene: 3. From germline, CDR1 is SGDLS and CDR2 YYNGEE. The CDR3 totals 13 residues. The CDR3 spells CASSNGQGYGYTF. The CDR3 region has the DNA TGTGCCAGCAGCAACGGACAGGGCTATGGCTACACCTTC.

In regard to this clone: Distinct nucleotide sequences in the sample also encode this CDR3. The chain combines TRBV27 with TRBJ2-1; 14 bases match TRBD2. Germline V gives CDR1 MNHEY, CDR2 SMNVEV (reference sequence). CDR3 length equals 16 residues. The V and J ends lost 5 bases and 7 bases, in that order; junction bases with no gene match: 7. The CDR3: CASSPTSGRGENEQFF. CDR3 coding DNA: TGTGCCAGCAGTCCGACTAGCGGGAGGGGTGAGAATGAGCAGTTCTTC.

This CDR3 reads CASSYSGQGLSTEAFF. The CDR3 bases are TGTGCCAGCAGTTACTCAGGGCAGGGTTTGAGCACTGAAGCTTTCTTT. This sequence joins TRBV6-5 and TRBJ1-1; D is perhaps TRBD1 (5 bases). Germline CDR1 and CDR2: MNHEY and SVGAGI. This CDR3 is built from 16 residues. V was cut by 0 bases and J by 4 bases, with 15 bases left in between.

The chain carries TRBV6-5 and TRBJ1-5; D call uncertain. The germline V and J ends were trimmed by 6 bases and 6 bases, with 18 bases remaining between them. The CDR3 is made up of 15 amino acids. Looked up from germline, CDR1 is MNHEY and CDR2 is SVGAGI. CDR3 protein: CASSPSSRIRQPQHF. CDR3 coding DNA: TGTGCCAGCAGCCCTAGTTCCCGGATTCGTCAGCCCCAGCATTTT.

The table lists this clone with a few counts. V gene TRBV30 combines with J gene TRBJ1-6; 9 bases map to TRBD1. V was pared by 2 bases and J by 7 bases, with 6 bases of the junction left unmatched. CDR1 is GTSNPN and CDR2 is SVGIG in the germline V gene (reference sequence). The CDR3 extends over 15 amino acids. CDR3 protein: CAWSTTGTGNSPLHF. DNA for the CDR3: TGTGCCTGGAGTACCACCGGGACAGGGAATTCACCCCTCCACTTT.

The chain recombines TRBV7-9 with TRBJ1-4; 8 bases fit TRBD1. The CDR3 is made up of 15 amino acids. Germline V lookup: CDR1 SEHNR, CDR2 FQNEAQ (reference sequence). V lost 4 bases, J lost 4 bases, and 5 bases stayed unmatched. The CDR3 region has the DNA TGTGCCAGCAGCTCCTGGACAGGGCATAATGAAAAACTGTTTTTT. Its translation is CASSSWTGHNEKLFF.

This sequence joins TRBV29-1 and TRBJ2-2, with D hard to call. The CDR3 covers 12 residues. CDR1 and CDR2 from the germline V gene are SQVTM and ANQGSEA. V dropped 7 bases and J dropped 3 bases, with 9 bases sitting between them. The CDR3 loop is CSAGAYTGELFF. CDR3 nucleotide sequence: TGCAGCGCCGGAGCCTACACCGGGGAGCTGTTTTTT.

The chain links TRBV5-1 to TRBJ2-5, with a possible D match to TRBD2 (5 bases). The ends were cut back, 0 bases at V and 4 bases at J, with 10 bases in the middle. The CDR3 length is 14 residues. The germline V gene has CDR1 SGHRS and CDR2 YFSETQ. The CDR3 DNA reads TGCGCCAGCAGCTTGGCGTATGGAGGAGAGACCCAGTACTTC. This gives the protein CASSLAYGGETQYF. Filled out from reference TRBV5-1 and TRBJ2-5, the complete variable domain reads KAGVTQTPRYLIKTRGQQVTLSCSPISGHRSVSWYQQTPGQGLQFLFEYFSETQRNKGNFPGRFSGRQFSNSRSEMNVSTLELGDSALYLCASSLAYGGETQYFGPGTRLLVL.

J is TRBJ2-5 and V is TRBV30; 15 nucleotides line up with TRBD2. J gave up 4 bases and V 3 bases, and 3 bases lay outside the gene matches. The germline gives CDR1 GTSNPN, CDR2 SVGIG (reference sequence). The CDR3 loop spans 15 amino acids. CDR3 nucleotide sequence: TGTGCCTGGAGCGCGGGACTAGCGGGAGGAGAGACCCAGTACTTC. This gives the protein CAWSAGLAGGETQYF.

V gene TRBV28 combines with J gene TRBJ2-7; the match to TRBD2 covers 7 bases. The germline V gene encodes CDR1 MDHEN and CDR2 SYDVKM. The CDR3 sequence is 14 residues long. V shed 8 bases and J 0 bases; nucleotides not matched to a gene: 7. CDR3 bases: TGTGCCAGCCTTCCAGCGGGAACCTCCTACGAGCAGTACTTC. Translation: CASLPAGTSYEQYF.

The chain joins TRBV27 to TRBJ2-7, with no clear D. V was trimmed by 0 bases and J by 1 base, leaving 10 bases between them. This CDR3 contains 15 residues. Germline CDR1 MNHEY, CDR2 SMNVEV (reference sequence). In DNA form, the CDR3 reads TGTGCCAGCAGTTTATCGATGGGTTATTCCTACGAGCAGTACTTC. Encoded protein: CASSLSMGYSYEQYF.

The V and J genes are TRBV4-3 and TRBJ2-2; 8 nucleotides match TRBD1. In germline, CDR1 is LGHNA, CDR2 YSLEER. V was pared by 7 bases and J by 7 bases, with 8 bases of the junction left unmatched. The CDR3 sequence is 14 residues long. CDR3 sequence (DNA): TGCGCCAGCAAACGGACAGGGTATGGCGGGGAGCTGTTTTTT. Its protein product is CASKRTGYGGELFF.

The chain links TRBV7-3 to TRBJ2-2, with TRBD2 as a possible D gene (5 bases). V lost 5 bases and J 7 bases, leaving 11 bases between the germline ends. Per germline, CDR1 SGHTA and CDR2 FQGTGA. The CDR3 runs to 13 residues. In DNA, the CDR3 is TGTGCCAGCAGCCCCCGTAGCGACGGGGAGCTGTTTTTT. Residues: CASSPRSDGELFF.

V usage is TRBV10-3 and J usage is TRBJ2-1, with a weak D call TRBD2 (5 bases). Germline assignment: CDR1 ENHRY and CDR2 SYGVKD. The CDR3 is made up of 16 amino acids. V was cut by 6 bases and J by 4 bases, with 19 bases left in between. The CDR3 sequence: CAIRGIGEQAYNEQFF. The CDR3, as DNA: TGTGCCATCAGAGGAATCGGGGAGCAGGCGTACAATGAGCAGTTCTTC.

V and J are TRBV28 and TRBJ1-1, with D perhaps matching TRBD1 (5 bases). The ends were cut back, 5 bases at V and 4 bases at J, with 14 bases in the middle. Germline V lookup: CDR1 MDHEN, CDR2 SYDVKM. This CDR3 is 14 amino acids long. CDR3 bases: TGTGCCAGCAGTCTCGCAGGGTACAGCACTGAAGCTTTCTTT. Its protein is CASSLAGYSTEAFF.

This rearrangement joins TRBV19 to TRBJ2-1, with 12 bases aligning to TRBD2. The CDR3 consists of 17 residues. V dropped 2 bases and J dropped 0; count of bases not matched to a gene: 2. Looked up from germline, CDR1 is LNHDA and CDR2 is SQIVND (reference sequence). DNA of the CDR3: TGTGCCAGTAGTATATTGACTAGCGGGGGCTCCTACAATGAGCAGTTCTTC. It specifies CASSILTSGGSYNEQFF.

The chain joins TRBV6-1 to TRBJ2-7; 10 bases agree with TRBD2. Germline values: CDR1 MNHNS, CDR2 SASEGT. The CDR3 has 15 residues. Trimming removed 6 bases from V and 3 bases from J; junction bases left unmatched: 8. The CDR3, as DNA: TGTGCCAGCAGGGAGCAGACTAGCGGGTACTACGAGCAGTACTTC. This codes for CASREQTSGYYEQYF.

The chain employs TRBV15 and TRBJ1-5, with D possibly being TRBD1 (6 bases). This CDR3 spans 16 amino acids. V was pared by 3 bases and J by 3 bases, with 15 bases between. Germline CDR1 LNHNV, CDR2 YYDKDF (reference sequence). The CDR3 nucleotides read TGTGCCACCAGCAGGACCTTCGACAGGCTCAATCAGCCCCAGCATTTT. This codes for CATSRTFDRLNQPQHF.